The rows below give T cell receptor beta chains drawn from one sample of a study of cytomegalovirus exposure and HLA in healthy donors. Profiling relied on immunoSEQ multiplex PCR, and the TCRdb table lists in-frame clones only, not all of them. This sample carries 40,000 to 55,000 clones, 81% of them seen once, and the ten largest clones take around 2.5%. The sequenced material came from PBMCs. The receptor set was obtained from a boy aged 10-17 years in good health and CMV-seropositive. CDR3s include the opening cysteine and the closing phenylalanine or tryptophan. The D gene is left open where the match is weak. Clone sizes are given selectively: once, few, many, or a class where the clone is expanded.

j_call | d_call | clone_size | v_call | cdr3_nt | cdr3_aa
TRBJ1-1 | TRBD1 | - | TRBV4-1 | TGCGCCAGCAGCCGGAGCGACAGGGTAGACACTGAAGCTTTCTTT | CASSRSDRVDTEAFF
TRBJ2-3 | TRBD1 | - | TRBV6-5 | TGTGCCAGCAGTGTCGAGGACAGGGGGGATACGCAGTATTTT | CASSVEDRGDTQYF
TRBJ2-7 | - | - | TRBV5-1 | TGCGCCAGCAGCTTGCCGGGGGACCCCGGGGAGCAGTACTTC | CASSLPGDPGEQYF
TRBJ2-7 | - | - | TRBV4-1 | TGCGCCAGCAGTCGACTCCGGGACAACTCCCACGAGCAGTACTTC | CASSRLRDNSHEQYF
TRBJ2-7 | TRBD1 | - | TRBV27 | TGTGCCAGCAGTCCCAGGGACAGGCCCTCCTACGAGCAGTACTTC | CASSPRDRPSYEQYF
TRBJ1-1 | - | - | TRBV6-1 | TGTGCCAGCGGAGGGCTTAACACTGAAGCTTTCTTT | CASGGLNTEAFF
TRBJ1-1 | - | - | TRBV7-6 | TGTGCCAGCAGCATTCCCGAGGGACTTACCGAAGCTTTCTTT | CASSIPEGLTEAFF
TRBJ1-2 | - | few | TRBV7-2 | TGTGCCAGCAGCTTAGCGTCTCGGGGTGGCGGGGGCTACACCTTC | CASSLASRGGGGYTF
TRBJ1-6 | - | - | TRBV2 | TGTGCCAGCAGTGAGGCCGTCGCCAATTCACCCCTCCACTTT | CASSEAVANSPLHF
TRBJ1-5 | - | - | TRBV11-2 | TGTGCCAGCAGCTTAGATGGGGGGAGGTGGCAGCCCCAGCATTTT | CASSLDGGRWQPQHF
TRBJ2-5 | TRBD2 | - | TRBV27 | TGTGCCAGCAGTGCCGTAGCGGGGGGCGAGGTGACCCAGTACTTC | CASSAVAGGEVTQYF
TRBJ1-1 | - | - | TRBV29-1 | TGCAGCGTTGCGGGGGTTGTCGACACTGAAGCTTTCTTT | CSVAGVVDTEAFF
TRBJ1-5 | - | - | TRBV5-8 | TGTGCCAGCAGCTTGGTACAGGGCGAATTTCAGCCCCAGCATTTT | CASSLVQGEFQPQHF
TRBJ2-2 | TRBD1 | few | TRBV6-5 | TGTGCCAGCACCCCGGACAGGGGAAACACCGGGGAGCTGTTTTTT | CASTPDRGNTGELFF
TRBJ1-2 | - | - | TRBV5-6 | TGTGCCAGCAGCTTGGCCCGGTCTCACTATGGCTACACCTTC | CASSLARSHYGYTF
TRBJ2-5 | - | - | TRBV5-1 | TGCGCCAGCAGCCAGATGGAGACCCAGTACTTC | CASSQMETQYF
TRBJ2-5 | TRBD2 | - | TRBV6-5 | TGTGCCAGCTCCCGACTAGCGGGGTTCCAAGAGACCCAGTACTTC | CASSRLAGFQETQYF
TRBJ1-2 | - | - | TRBV5-4 | TGTGCCAGCAGCATCCGCTGGGGCAGGGGCGGTGGTGGCTACACCTTC | CASSIRWGRGGGGYTF
TRBJ1-2 | - | - | TRBV2 | TGTGCCAGCAGGGTCCCCTACGGCTACACCTTC | CASRVPYGYTF
TRBJ2-3 | TRBD2 | - | TRBV7-3 | TGTGCCAGCAGCACCTTCACTAGCGGGGGCTCAGATACGCAGTATTTT | CASSTFTSGGSDTQYF
TRBJ2-7 | - | - | TRBV2 | TGTGCCAGCAGGAGCCCCAGTGGGAGCTCCTACGAGCAGTACTTC | CASRSPSGSSYEQYF
TRBJ2-7 | - | - | TRBV5-5 | TGTGCCAGCAGCCAGAGGGTCTCCTACGAGCAGTACTTC | CASSQRVSYEQYF
TRBJ2-5 | TRBD1 | - | TRBV19 | TGTGCCAGTAGTACAGGGGGCAGGGAGACCCAGTACTTC | CASSTGGRETQYF
TRBJ1-3 | - | - | TRBV28 | TGTGCCAGCAGCGTACATTACTCTGGAAACACCATATATTTT | CASSVHYSGNTIYF
TRBJ1-2 | - | - | TRBV5-5 | TGTGCCAGCATCCTAAGCGGGGGAAATGGGTATGGCTACACCTTC | CASILSGGNGYGYTF
TRBJ2-5 | TRBD1 | - | TRBV9 | TGTGCCAGCAGCAGCCAGGGGGCGGGAGAGACCCAGTACTTC | CASSSQGAGETQYF
TRBJ2-7 | TRBD1 | - | TRBV27 | TGTGCCAGCAGTTTACGACAGGGGAGTTACGAGCAGTACTTC | CASSLRQGSYEQYF
TRBJ1-1 | - | - | TRBV20-1 | TGCAGTGTAGGGGGTAACACTGAAGCTTTCTTT | CSVGGNTEAFF
TRBJ2-1 | - | - | TRBV5-6 | TGTGCCAGCAGCTTGGGACAGGCCTACAATGAGCAGTTCTTC | CASSLGQAYNEQFF
TRBJ1-1 | - | - | TRBV11-3 | TGTGCCAGCAGTCAGGGGTTTAGGACTGAAGCTTTCTTT | CASSQGFRTEAFF
TRBJ2-1 | TRBD2 | - | TRBV7-2 | TGTGCCAGCAGCGTGACTAGCGGGGTCTACGAGCAGTTCTTC | CASSVTSGVYEQFF
TRBJ2-1 | - | - | TRBV10-3 | TGTGCCATCAGGGACACTTCCTACAATGAGCAGTTCTTC | CAIRDTSYNEQFF
TRBJ2-2 | TRBD2 | few | TRBV25-1 | TGTGCCAGCATCGGGGGGACGAACACCGGGGAGCTGTTTTTT | CASIGGTNTGELFF
TRBJ1-2 | TRBD1 | - | TRBV4-2 | TGTGCCAGCAGCCAAGATACGGGACAGTTCTATGGCTACACCTTC | CASSQDTGQFYGYTF
TRBJ2-1 | TRBD2 | - | TRBV19 | TGTGCCAGTAGACTAGCGGGGGGACATGACAATGAGCAGTTCTTC | CASRLAGGHDNEQFF
TRBJ1-4 | TRBD1 | - | TRBV5-8 | TGTGCCAGCAGCTTCCTCCGGACAGGGGGCGACCAGCGAAAACTGTTTTTT | CASSFLRTGGDQRKLFF
TRBJ2-1 | TRBD1 | - | TRBV13 | TGTGCCAGCAGCGGACAAGGGACAGGGGGCTACAATGAGCAGTTCTTC | CASSGQGTGGYNEQFF
TRBJ2-7 | TRBD2 | - | TRBV10-1 | TGCGCCAGCAGTGAGTCGGGAAGCGGGGACGAGCAGTACTTC | CASSESGSGDEQYF
TRBJ1-2 | - | - | TRBV6-1 | TGTGCCAGCAGTGAAGTCCTCCCGCCGGGACAAACCTTC | CASSEVLPPGQTF
TRBJ1-1 | TRBD1 | - | TRBV10-3 | TGTGCCATCAGTGAGTCGAACCTCGGACAGGGTGAAGCTTTCTTT | CAISESNLGQGEAFF
TRBJ1-5 | - | - | TRBV6-1 | TGTGCCAGCTTTCCTGGGGGCAGGCAGCCCCAGCATTTT | CASFPGGRQPQHF
TRBJ1-5 | - | - | TRBV21-1 | TGTGCCAGCAGCAAAGCAAGCAAGCCACTGTGTAGCAATCAGCCCCAGCATTTT | CASSKASKPLCSNQPQHF
TRBJ1-1 | - | - | TRBV20-1 | TGCAGCCTTGGGGGAGGGAGTGCTTTCTTT | CSLGGGSAFF
TRBJ2-5 | TRBD2 | - | TRBV2 | TGTGCCAGCAGTGAAGGAGGCCTAGCGGGGAGGGAGACCCAGTACTTC | CASSEGGLAGRETQYF
TRBJ2-2 | - | once | TRBV7-3 | TGTGCCAGCAGCCCTCGGCAATCGGGGGAGTATCCCACCGGGGAGCTGTTTTTT | CASSPRQSGEYPTGELFF
TRBJ1-3 | - | - | TRBV11-2 | TGTGCCAGCAGCTTCGGGTCGAGCTCTGGAAACACCATATATTTT | CASSFGSSSGNTIYF